This T cell receptor beta chain is from a study of blood T cell repertoires in COVID-19. Trimming shortened V by 2 bases and J by 4 bases, and 14 bases separated the two germline ends. This CDR3 comprises 15 residues. The germline V gene encodes CDR1 MNHEY and CDR2 SVGAGI. As processed by the authors: How many nucleated cells were present was estimated from reference gene primer amplification. Repertoires were generated with immunoSEQ multiplex PCR, while TCRdb's copy carries only in-frame clones and drops some. V and J calls and clone size are given by that table; D and trimming were obtained from the DNA. The sample includes just under 90,000 clones, approximately 90% of them seen just once.

The chain carries TRBV6-5 and TRBJ1-2; TRBD1 might be the D (6 bases). The sequenced sample was peripheral blood. The sequence was collected from a man aged 55 to 70 with acute or convalescent COVID-19. The CDR3 is CASSYLQGLSYGYTF. The CDR3 coding sequence is TGTGCCAGCAGTTACCTACAGGGTTTGAGCTATGGCTACACCTTC.